This T cell receptor (beta chain) was identified during a study of blood T cells in healthy people across ages. The use of a sample-barcoded 5' primer and a J-beta primer mix characterized a second PCR of roughly 6 to 12 cycles. From the 5' RACE reads, TCRdb called clonotypes with MiXCR, one entry per CDR3 protein. The repertoire holds about 1.8 million distinct CDR3 sequences, roughly 52% seen once, with about 2.1% in the top ten. As to this clonotype: Relative to the germline gene, one junction end is altered; a read error may explain this.

The CDR3 totals 14 residues. The germline V gene has CDR1 MNHEY and CDR2 SVGEGT. Sequencing was carried out using blood. V is TRBV6-2 or TRBV6-3 and J is TRBJ1-2; D is possibly TRBD1 (5 bases). The clonotype comes from a woman in her 40s in good health. CDR3 residues: CASTLPGRIYGHTF. CDR3 nucleotides: TGTGCCAGCACCCTACCGGGACGGATCTATGGCCACACCTTC.